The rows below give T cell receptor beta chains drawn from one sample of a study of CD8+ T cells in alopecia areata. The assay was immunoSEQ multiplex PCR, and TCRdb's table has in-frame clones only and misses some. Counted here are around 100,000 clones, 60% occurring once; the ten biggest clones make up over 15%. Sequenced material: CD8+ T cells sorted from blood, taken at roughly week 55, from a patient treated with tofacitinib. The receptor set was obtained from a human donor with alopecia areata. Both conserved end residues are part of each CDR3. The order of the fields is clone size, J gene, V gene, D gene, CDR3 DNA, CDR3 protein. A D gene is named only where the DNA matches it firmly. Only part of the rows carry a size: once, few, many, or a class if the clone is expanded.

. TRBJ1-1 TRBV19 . TGTGCCAGTAGCACTCGGACAGCGAACACTGAAGCTTTCTTT CASSTRTANTEAFF
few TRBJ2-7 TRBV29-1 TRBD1 TGCAGCGTTGAGTCCACGGGACAGGGATTTTACGAGCAGTACTTC CSVESTGQGFYEQYF
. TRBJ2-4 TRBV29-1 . TGCAGCGTTTGGGGAACCAAAAACATTCAGTACTTC CSVWGTKNIQYF
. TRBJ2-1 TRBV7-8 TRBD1 TGTGCCAGCAGCTTAAGGGGGACAGGGGAGAACAATGAGCAGTTCTTC CASSLRGTGENNEQFF
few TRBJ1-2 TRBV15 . TGTGCCACCAGCGACAGGTCTAACTATGGCTACACCTTC CATSDRSNYGYTF
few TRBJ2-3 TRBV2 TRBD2 TGTGCCAGCAGTCCCCCTGGGGGACTAGCGGCAGATACGCAGTATTTT CASSPPGGLAADTQYF
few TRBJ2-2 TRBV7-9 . TGTGCCAGCAGCGGCAAGGGGGGGATCGTCGACACCGGGGAGCTGTTTTTT CASSGKGGIVDTGELFF
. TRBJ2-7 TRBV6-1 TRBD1 TGTGCCAGTCTGAGCGGGACAGGGGCCTACGAGCAGTACTTC CASLSGTGAYEQYF
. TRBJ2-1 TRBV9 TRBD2 TGTGCCAGCGCCAGCGGGGGGGCCTGGGGGAATGAGCAGTTCTTC CASASGGAWGNEQFF
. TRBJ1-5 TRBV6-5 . TGTGCCAGCAGCGATTTACCCGGCGGGTATCAGCCCCAGCATTTT CASSDLPGGYQPQHF
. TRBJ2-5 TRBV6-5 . TGTGCCAGCAGGATTCGTGGGGGGGCTAAAGAGACCCAGTACTTC CASRIRGGAKETQYF
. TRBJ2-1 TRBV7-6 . TGTGCCAGCAGCTCGACTAGTATTACGAGCAATGAGCAGTTCTTC CASSSTSITSNEQFF
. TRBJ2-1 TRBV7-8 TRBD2 TGTGCCAGCAGCACAACGGGACTAGCGGAACGCAATGAGCAGTTCTTC CASSTTGLAERNEQFF
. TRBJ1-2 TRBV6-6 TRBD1 TGTGCCAGCAGTTTGACAGGGGCCTATGGCTACACCTTC CASSLTGAYGYTF
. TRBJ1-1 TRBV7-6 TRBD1 TGTGCCAGCAGCCCAGGACAGGCGGGAACTGAAGCTTTCTTT CASSPGQAGTEAFF